The clone carrying this TCR beta chain was picked up many times. Its antigen remains unidentified. TCRdb ran MiXCR on the reads and lists one entry per CDR3 protein. This sample has 500,000 or so distinct CDR3 sequences, with 16% found just once. V was shortened by 0 bases and J by 2 bases, with 4 bases between the two germline ends. This CDR3 has 14 amino acids. Germline-derived CDR1 and CDR2 are SGHVS and FQNEAQ. These data belong to a study of T cell repertoires in cytomegalovirus infection. Points from the study as a whole: Predominance within the ex vivo response was attributable to HLA-C-restricted CMV-specific TCR beta clonotypes.

The sequence came from a human donor in good health (CMV status not recorded). Some clones in this sample may be carry-over from other donors' samples. The chain has TRBV7-8 and TRBJ2-2, with D unclear. The specimen sequenced was CD8+ T cells from PBMCs. The chain's CDR3 is CASSLAANTGELFF. CDR3 DNA: TGTGCCAGCAGCTTAGCCGCTAACACCGGGGAGCTGTTTTTT.